The source of this TCR beta chain is a study of T cells in localized non-small cell lung cancer. This clone showed up just a few times. Generated by immunoSEQ multiplex PCR, the TCRdb table keeps only in-frame clones and is missing some. Here the sample spans about 51,000 clones, 65% to 90% being singletons. The V segment lost 5 bases and the J segment 11 bases; nucleotides outside the gene matches: 2. Germline loops: CDR1 SNHLY, CDR2 FYNNEI. The CDR3 totals 13 residues. The receptor's source is a man aged 40 to 75 with stage III lung adenocarcinoma. The chain is built from TRBV2 and TRBJ1-6, with TRBD1 matching over 11 bases. Sequencing used peripheral blood mononuclear cells, obtained before any cancer treatment. This chain's CDR3 is CASSRTGGAPLHF. The CDR3 DNA reads TGTGCCAGCAGTCGGACAGGGGGCGCACCCCTCCACTTT.